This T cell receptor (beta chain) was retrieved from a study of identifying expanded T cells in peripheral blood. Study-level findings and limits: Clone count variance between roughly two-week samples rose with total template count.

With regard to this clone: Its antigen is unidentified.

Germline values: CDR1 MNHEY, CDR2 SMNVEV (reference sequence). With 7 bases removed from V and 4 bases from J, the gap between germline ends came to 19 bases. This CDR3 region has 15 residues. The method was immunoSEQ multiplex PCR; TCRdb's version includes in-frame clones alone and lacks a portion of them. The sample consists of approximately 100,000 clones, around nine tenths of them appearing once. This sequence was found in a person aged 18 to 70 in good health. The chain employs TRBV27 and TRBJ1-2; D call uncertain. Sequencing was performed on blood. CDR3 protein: CASTTDVQIGYGYTF. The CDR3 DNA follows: TGTGCCAGCACCACAGACGTCCAGATAGGCTATGGCTACACCTTC.